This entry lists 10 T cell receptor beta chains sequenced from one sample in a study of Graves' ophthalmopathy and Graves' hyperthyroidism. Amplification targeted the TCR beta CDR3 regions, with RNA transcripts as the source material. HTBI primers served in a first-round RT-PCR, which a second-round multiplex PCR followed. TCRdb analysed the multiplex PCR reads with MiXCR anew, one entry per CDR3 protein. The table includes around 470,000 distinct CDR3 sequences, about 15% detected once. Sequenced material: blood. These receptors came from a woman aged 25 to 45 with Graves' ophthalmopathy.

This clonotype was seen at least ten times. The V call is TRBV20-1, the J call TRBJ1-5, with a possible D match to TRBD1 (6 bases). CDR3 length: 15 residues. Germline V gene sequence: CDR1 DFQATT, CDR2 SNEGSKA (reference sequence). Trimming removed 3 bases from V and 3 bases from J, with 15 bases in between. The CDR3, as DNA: TGCAGTGCTAGGAAGGGGGGATCGCTCAATCAGCCCCAGCATTTT. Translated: CSARKGGSLNQPQHF.

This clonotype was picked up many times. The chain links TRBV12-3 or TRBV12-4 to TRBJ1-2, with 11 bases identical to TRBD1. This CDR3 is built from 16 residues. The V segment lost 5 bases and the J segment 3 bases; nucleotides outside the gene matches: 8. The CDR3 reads CASSLRTGGKDYGYTF. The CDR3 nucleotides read TGTGCCAGCAGTCTACGGACAGGGGGCAAGGACTATGGCTACACCTTC.

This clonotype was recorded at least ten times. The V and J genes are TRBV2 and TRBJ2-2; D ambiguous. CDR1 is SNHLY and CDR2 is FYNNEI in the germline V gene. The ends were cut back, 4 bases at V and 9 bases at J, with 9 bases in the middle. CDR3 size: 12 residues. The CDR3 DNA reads TGTGCCAGCAGTGTAAAGGGCCGGGAGCTGTTTTTT. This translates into CASSVKGRELFF.

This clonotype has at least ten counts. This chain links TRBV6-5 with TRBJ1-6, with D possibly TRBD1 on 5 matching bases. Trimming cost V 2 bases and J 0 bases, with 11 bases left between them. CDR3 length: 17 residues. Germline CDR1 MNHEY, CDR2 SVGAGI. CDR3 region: CASSYSRASSYNSPLHF. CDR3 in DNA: TGTGCCAGCAGTTACAGCAGGGCAAGCTCCTATAATTCACCCCTCCACTTT.

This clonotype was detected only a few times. CDR3 bases: TGTGCCAGCACCCCAGGGCTCAGAGAGACCCAGTACTTC. Protein sequence: CASTPGLRETQYF. The chain recombines TRBV28 with TRBJ2-5; perhaps TRBD1 as D (5 bases). The V gene's germline CDR1 is MDHEN and CDR2 SYDVKM. The V gene lost 7 bases and the J gene lost 4 bases, with 13 bases spanning the gap. This CDR3 is built from 13 residues.

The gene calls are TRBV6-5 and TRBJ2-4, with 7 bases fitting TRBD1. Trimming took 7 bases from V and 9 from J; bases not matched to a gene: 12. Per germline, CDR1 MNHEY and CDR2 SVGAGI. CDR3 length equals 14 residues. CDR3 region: CASISRGPGGIQYF. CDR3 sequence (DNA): TGTGCCAGCATTAGCCGAGGGCCAGGGGGCATTCAGTACTTC.

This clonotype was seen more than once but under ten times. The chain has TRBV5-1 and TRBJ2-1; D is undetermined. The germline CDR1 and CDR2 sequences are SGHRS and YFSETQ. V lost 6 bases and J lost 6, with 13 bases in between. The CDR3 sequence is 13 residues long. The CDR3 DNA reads TGCGCCAGCACTTCGTTCTCGGGCAATGAGCAGTTCTTC. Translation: CASTSFSGNEQFF.

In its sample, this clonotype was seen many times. The CDR3 is CASSLQGAKQETQYF. The CDR3 coding sequence is TGCGCCAGCAGCTTGCAGGGGGCTAAACAAGAGACCCAGTACTTC. This chain uses TRBV5-1 with TRBJ2-5; 8 nucleotides align to TRBD1. Germline V CDR1 and CDR2: SGHRS, YFSETQ. This CDR3 is 15 amino acids long. V gave up 1 base and J gave up 2 bases; unmatched junction bases: 4.

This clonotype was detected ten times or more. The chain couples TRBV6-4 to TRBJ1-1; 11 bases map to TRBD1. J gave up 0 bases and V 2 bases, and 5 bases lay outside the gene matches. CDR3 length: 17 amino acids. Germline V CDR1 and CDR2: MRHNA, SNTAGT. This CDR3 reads CASSDPGQGGMNTEAFF. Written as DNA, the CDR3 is TGTGCCAGCAGTGACCCGGGACAGGGGGGGATGAACACTGAAGCTTTCTTT.

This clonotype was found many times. DNA for the CDR3: TGCGCCAGCAGCTTTTTTGGGCCCTACGAGCAGTACTTC. It is translated as CASSFFGPYEQYF. The rearrangement links TRBV5-1 to TRBJ2-7; D is unclear. V gave up 2 bases and J gave up 2 bases, with 8 bases separating them. This CDR3 contains 13 residues. From germline, CDR1 is SGHRS and CDR2 YFSETQ.